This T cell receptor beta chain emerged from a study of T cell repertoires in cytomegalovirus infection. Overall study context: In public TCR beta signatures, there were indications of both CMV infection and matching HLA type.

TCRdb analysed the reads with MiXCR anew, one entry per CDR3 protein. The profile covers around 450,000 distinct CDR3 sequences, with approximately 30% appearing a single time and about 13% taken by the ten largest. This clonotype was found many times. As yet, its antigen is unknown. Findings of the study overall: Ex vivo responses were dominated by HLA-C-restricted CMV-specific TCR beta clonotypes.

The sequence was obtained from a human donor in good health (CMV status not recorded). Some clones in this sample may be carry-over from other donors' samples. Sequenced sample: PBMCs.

CDR3 sequence reads: CASSGSGLGHETQYF. The CDR3 DNA reads TGTGCCAGCAGTGGATCAGGGTTAGGACATGAGACCCAGTACTTC. The J gene is TRBJ2-5, the V gene TRBV6-1; a weak D match, TRBD1 (5 bases). The V and J ends lost 4 bases and 5 bases respectively, with 17 bases between them. The CDR3 contains 15 residues. Germline V lookup: CDR1 MNHNS, CDR2 SASEGT.